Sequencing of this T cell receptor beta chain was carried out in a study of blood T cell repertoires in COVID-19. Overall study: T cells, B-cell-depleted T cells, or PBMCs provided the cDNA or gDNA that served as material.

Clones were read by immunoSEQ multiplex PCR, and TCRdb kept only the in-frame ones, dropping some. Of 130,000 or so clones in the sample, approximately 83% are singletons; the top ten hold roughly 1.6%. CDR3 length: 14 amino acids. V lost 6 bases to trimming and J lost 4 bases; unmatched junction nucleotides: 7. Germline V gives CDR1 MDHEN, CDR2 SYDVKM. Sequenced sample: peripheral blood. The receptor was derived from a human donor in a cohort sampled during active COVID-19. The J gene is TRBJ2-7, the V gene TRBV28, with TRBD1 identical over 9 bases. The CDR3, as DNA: TGTGCCAGCAGGAGACAGGGGGGCCGTTACGAGCAGTACTTC. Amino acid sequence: CASRRQGGRYEQYF.